This T cell receptor (beta chain) was sequenced during a study of cytomegalovirus exposure and HLA in healthy donors. About the research overall: There were tens of millions of unique TCRs (from HLA-typed donors) in an early data release. Caucasian-associated ancestry cluster membership applied to 75% to 85% of a few hundred genotyped donors.

Notes on this clone: Its target is not known.

Germline V gene data show CDR1 as MGHRA and CDR2 as YSYEKL. Trimming stripped 4 bases from V and 8 bases from J, with 17 bases between. The CDR3 totals 15 residues. The study ran its PCR with 60 Vbeta and 13 Jbeta primers. Method: immunoSEQ multiplex PCR; TCRdb's copy keeps in-frame clones and lacks some. The sample lists about 160,000 clones, approximately 88% seen once, with around 1.6% in the top ten. General study results and limits: Sequence variants that were highly shared formed a cluster that was likely a sequencing artifact. Both high specificity and high sensitivity reportedly marked the classifier's diagnosis of cytomegalovirus status.

The sample consisted of PBMCs. V gene TRBV4-1 combines with J gene TRBJ1-4, with D possibly being TRBD1 (5 bases). This receptor was identified in a woman younger than 35 in good health and CMV-seronegative. The CDR3 nucleotides read TGCGCCAGCAGCCCCTCCCCTGGGAGGGGAGAAAAACTGTTTTTT. This gives the protein CASSPSPGRGEKLFF.